This T cell receptor beta chain was retrieved from a study of shared clonotypes between healthy human individuals (dated by TCRdb to between 2020 and 2021). For the wider study: The cohort comprised two women and a few men aged 18 to 49 years. Libraries were prepared and TCR repertoires were sequenced by different laboratories using diverse techniques, in order to increase sequencing depth and limit assay-specific biases. To estimate repertoire size and how much clonotypes are shared between individuals, the study performed deep sequencing of blood TCR repertoires from about five healthy adults. For each donor, three plates each were used for CD4 naive and CD4 memory, two plates were used for CD8 naive, and one plate was used for CD8 memory. Leukapheresis yielded between about 0.85 and 10 billion PBMCs per donor.

Per the germline V gene, MRHNA is the CDR1 and SNTAGT is the CDR2. V is shortened by 6 bases, J by 3 bases, and the region joining them spans 12 bases. The CDR3, cysteine through phenylalanine, is 14 amino acids long. The DNA shown is the 42-base CDR3, in frame from base 1. Study-wide conclusions, independent of this receptor: The genetic and exposure-history diversity represented was limited by the small number of donors. Sampling was limited to blood, and TCR repertoires in tissue likely differ from TCR repertoires in blood. Compared with non-shared clonotypes, the clonotypes found in all four sorted-subset donors had higher generation probabilities. Sharing across a few donors was observed for approximately 5% of naive CD4, around 3.5% of naive CD8, 2.3% of memory CD4, and roughly 0.4% of memory CD8 clonotypes. Pairwise subsampling led to the expectation that sequencing depth would affect the degree of clonotype sharing among donors. Even with the large sequencing depth, rarefaction of the sorted-subset datasets indicated that sequencing was incomplete. Naive subsets generally had larger estimated clonotype richness than memory subsets did.

Concerning this clone: Its antigen is still unknown. Base qualities are not provided; no much larger clone lies one nucleotide away.

TCR CDR3 regions were amplified from genomic DNA by multiplex PCR using the deep immunoSEQ assay. Extracted genomic DNA from each cell subset was spread evenly across all wells of several immunoSEQ 96-well plates, with each plate serving as a replicate. For sorted subsets, each replicate PCR was loaded with approximately 190 ng genomic DNA, equivalent to 30,000 or so T cell genomes. The purified libraries were quantified using a Qubit 3.0 fluorometer, sized with a Bioanalyzer 2100, and then quantified again using the KAPA Library Quantification kit. Each immunoSEQ 96-well plate was sequenced on its own single-read 150-cycle Illumina NextSeq 550 flow cell. The authors' pipeline ran thus. Because the immunoSEQ output held only junctional sequences and lacked quality scores, the filtering could not match the filtering applied to full-length reads. Sequences were annotated with PyIR, a Python wrapper for IgBLAST v1.9, using IMGT germline references to assign V/J genes and CDR3. Reads were filtered out if the reads had weak V/J assignments (E-value above 1e-6), no CDR3, stop codons, out-of-frame junctions, or ambiguous translated residues. V3J clonotypes were defined as sequences sharing an identical inferred V gene, J gene, and CDR3 amino acid sequence. Percentage overlap between repertoires was calculated by dividing the number of shared unique clonotypes by the size of the smaller repertoire. Richness of each repertoire was evaluated using RTK rarefaction, the Chao1 estimator, and Recon v2.1 estimates of unobserved clonotypes. OLGA was used to compute generation probabilities for all TCRbeta clonotypes that the gDNA method yielded from four donors. TCRdb limited this immuneACCESS table to in-frame rearrangements with V and J called. A share of clones is missing; checked studies link under half to unresolved V genes, and the rest is unexplained. Clone size and V and J calls were adopted from that table, with D and trimming inferred from the DNA. The sample table records fewer than 850,000 clones; just over 95% of these occur just once. Around 0.25% of the sample is taken by the ten largest.

CD8 naive samples consisted of CD45RO-negative cells that were positively selected for CCR7, yielding a CD45RA+CCR7+ population without TemRA cells. The donors were healthy, HIV-negative adults with no recently reported acute infections or vaccinations. Every donor was a Caucasian adult living in Nashville, Tennessee, USA. After blood collection by leukapheresis, PBMCs were isolated using Ficoll-Histopaque density gradient centrifugation and then cryopreserved in the vapor phase of liquid nitrogen. Purity and quantity of every magnetically sorted T cell population were checked by analytical flow cytometry. Genomic DNA was isolated from every sorted fraction and measured by UV absorbance on a Nanodrop 2000c.

Input material: naive CD8+ T cells sorted from blood. The sample's cell subset or site label, in plain terms: CD45RA+CCR7+. The sequence came from a man aged 25 to 40 in good health. Recombination linked TRBV6-4 to TRBJ2-1; TRBD1 is perhaps the D gene, given 6 matching bases. The CDR3: CASSPEGHYNEQFF. In nucleotides, the sequence is TGTGCCAGCAGCCCCGAGGGACACTACAATGAGCAGTTCTTC.